This TCR beta chain emerged from a study of CD4+ T cells in melanoma (dated by TCRdb to between 2021 and 2024). Describing the broader study: The study examined neoantigen-specific CD4+ T cells in human melanoma. The full study reports these points: Diverse differentiation states were reported to be shown by neoantigen-specific CD4+ T cells in melanoma. The report described a correlation between neoantigen-specific CD4+ T cells and the function of CD8+ T cells, macrophages and B cells.

Details on this clone: This clone's antigen is unknown. No much larger clone is present one base from it, and per-base qualities are unavailable.

The receptor library was made with the immunoSEQ multiplex PCR assay. This immuneACCESS table, as held by TCRdb, lists in-frame sequences with V and J called but not all clones. Of the missing ones, under half trace to an unresolved V gene in checked studies; the others have no known cause. For this sample the table gives 10,000 to 13,000 clones, of which over 60% were detected only once. Together, the top ten hold roughly 9.7% of the sample. The donors were people with melanoma. Sequenced input: cells from a culture (not recorded whether cultured in vitro). The sequence was collected from a human donor with melanoma.

The CDR3 reads as follows: CSVETGQGWTEAFF. DNA sequence: TGCAGCGTTGAAACGGGACAGGGTTGGACTGAAGCTTTCTTT. Recombination linked TRBV29-1 to TRBJ1-1; 9 bases in between match TRBD1. The CDR3 starts with the cysteine, ends with the phenylalanine, and has 14 residues. CDR3 DNA is the only sequence kept; it has 42 bases, read in frame from the first base. V is trimmed back by 2 bases and J by 5 bases, and the junction contains 6 bases that no gene match accounts for. The germline V gene supplies CDR1 SQVTM and CDR2 ANQGSEA. This CDR3, with the reference TRBV29-1 and TRBJ1-1 proteins standing in past its ends, gives the full variable domain SAVISQKPSRDICQRGTSLTIQCQVDSQVTMMFWYRQQPGQSLTLIATANQGSEATYESGFVIDKFPISRPNLTFSTLTVSNMSPEDSSIYLCSVETGQGWTEAFFGQGTRLTVV.